The next 2 T cell receptor beta chains were all read from a single sample in a study of blood T cell repertoires in COVID-19. The method was immunoSEQ multiplex PCR; TCRdb's version includes in-frame clones alone and lacks a portion of them. The table has just under 150,000 clones, roughly 81% seen once. The sequenced sample was peripheral blood. The receptors derive from a human donor with acute or convalescent COVID-19. The donor label of this sample is uncertain.

This chain links TRBV19 with TRBJ2-1; TRBD2 matches at 7 bases. The germline V gene encodes CDR1 LNHDA and CDR2 SQIVND (reference sequence). With V trimmed by 1 base and J by 4 bases, 4 bases remained unmatched. The CDR3 contains 15 residues. The CDR3 reads CASSIGASGYNEQFF. The CDR3 nucleotides read TGTGCCAGTAGTATAGGAGCTAGCGGATACAATGAGCAGTTCTTC.

The V call is TRBV7-2, the J call TRBJ2-2, with 10 bases that match TRBD2. V shed 2 bases, J shed 4 bases, and the junction held 4 bases outside the gene matches. The CDR3 is made up of 16 amino acids. Germline-derived CDR1 and CDR2 are SGHTA and FQGNSA. CDR3 amino acids: CASSLSAGGLTGELFF. CDR3 DNA: TGTGCCAGCAGCTTATCAGCGGGGGGGCTCACCGGGGAGCTGTTTTTT.